This T cell receptor beta chain was profiled in a study of blood T cell repertoires in COVID-19. In the study overall: Spain, Italy and the United States supplied samples that represented acute and convalescent COVID-19. Sample material is recorded as cDNA or gDNA derived from T cells, B-cell-depleted T cells, or PBMCs.

The CDR3 contains 14 residues. V was clipped by 2 bases and J by 7 bases, with 14 bases between them. Germline CDR1 KGHSY, CDR2 FQNENV. In the original analysis: For nucleated cells, counts were estimated from reference gene primer amplification. Assay: immunoSEQ multiplex PCR; the TCRdb copy retains only in-frame clones and omits some. V and J calls plus clone size are reproduced from that table; the DNA served to infer D and trimming. The table lists around 300,000 clones, 80% to 90% of them singletons. This sequence was found in a woman between 65 and 79 years old with acute or convalescent COVID-19. The chain has TRBV16 and TRBJ1-2; D is possibly TRBD1 (5 bases). The sample taken for sequencing was peripheral blood. CDR3: CASSQIALRGGYTF. In DNA, the CDR3 is TGTGCCAGCAGCCAAATCGCCCTAAGGGGTGGCTACACCTTC. Full variable domain (remainder filled in from reference TRBV16 and TRBJ1-2): GEEVAQTPKHLVRGEGQKAKLYCAPIKGHSYVFWYQQVLKNEFKFLISFQNENVFDETGMPKERFSAKCLPNSPCSLEIQATKLEDSAVYFCASSQIALRGGYTFGSGTRLTVV.